This TCR beta chain was identified during a study of T-cell memory formation after mild COVID-19. General study findings and limits: Pre-infection memory showed some responding clones, and this suggested that cross-reactive memory joined. CD4+ contracting clones lay mainly in CM and EM, CD8+ ones in EMRA.

TCRdb ran MiXCR on the 5' RACE reads and lists one entry per CDR3 protein. The table lists some 48,000 distinct CDR3 sequences, about 12% of them singletons. This CDR3 comprises 14 residues. The germline V gene has CDR1 ENHRY and CDR2 SYGVKD. With V trimmed by 5 bases and J by 3 bases, 3 bases remained unmatched. This clonotype was picked up a small number of times. The antigen is undetermined. This TCR derives from a man aged 18-30 years who had mild COVID-19 (a few samples of this study predate the infection). Cell type and time point are not known. The sequenced sample consisted of PBMCs or a T cell subset sorted from them (not recorded which). This sequence joins TRBV10-3 and TRBJ2-2, with TRBD1 matching over 7 bases. The CDR3 reads CAISLTGHTGELFF. As DNA, the CDR3 is TGTGCCATCAGTTTGACAGGGCACACCGGGGAGCTGTTTTTT.